This is a list of T cell receptor beta chains from one sample in a study of CD8+CD57+ T cells in acquired aplastic anemia. Each CDR3 protein is one row after TCRdb ran MiXCR on the reads. The sample includes approximately 190,000 distinct CDR3 sequences, around 65% of them seen just once. Specimen: sorted CD4+, CD8+, or CD8+CD57+ T cells (not recorded which) from PBMCs. The receptor set was obtained from a human donor with severe aplastic anemia or a healthy control (not recorded which). Each CDR3 is given with its conserved first and last residue. A D gene is named only where the DNA matches it firmly. Clone size appears in some rows only: once, few, many, or a class for an expanded clone.

TRBV5-6,-,TRBJ2-5,-,TGTGCCAGCACCCAGGGTGTAGAGACCCAGTACTTC,CASTQGVETQYF
TRBV20-1,-,TRBJ2-7,many,TGCAGTGCTAGACCTACTAATCATTCGGGTTCCTACGAGCAGTACTTC,CSARPTNHSGSYEQYF
TRBV7-8,-,TRBJ1-1,many,TGTGCCAGCAGCTTAGCGAGCGACGGAGAAGCTTTCTTT,CASSLASDGEAFF
TRBV6-1,-,TRBJ1-6,-,TGTGCCAGCAGTGAAAAACAGGGTAATTCACCCCTCCACTTT,CASSEKQGNSPLHF
TRBV24-1,-,TRBJ1-1,-,TGTGCCACCAGTGACCGATGGGGTACTGAAGCTTTCTTT,CATSDRWGTEAFF
TRBV7-6,-,TRBJ2-5,many,TGTGCCAGCAGCTTGGGCACGGGTGTTGAGACCCAGTACTTC,CASSLGTGVETQYF
TRBV7-3,TRBD1,TRBJ1-1,-,TGTGCCAGCAGGTCGACAGGGGCGACTGAAGCTTTCTTT,CASRSTGATEAFF
TRBV7-9,TRBD2,TRBJ2-2,many,TGTGCCAGCAGCCACCCTCCGGGACTAGCGGGGGGGCCAAGTTTCGGGGAGCTGTTTTTT,CASSHPPGLAGGPSFGELFF
TRBV7-2,TRBD1,TRBJ1-2,-,TGTGCCAGCAGCAAAAGAGGGCAGGGGGCAGAATATGGCTACACCTTC,CASSKRGQGAEYGYTF
TRBV9,-,TRBJ2-7,-,TGTGCCAGCAGCCCCGGGGCCGGCGCGTACGAGCAGTACTTC,CASSPGAGAYEQYF
TRBV7-2,-,TRBJ1-1,-,TGTGGCAGCAGCTTAGTAGGATGGACACCTGAAGCTTTCTTT,CGSSLVGWTPEAFF
TRBV25-1,TRBD1,TRBJ1-2,once,TGTGCCAGCAGTGAATCAGGGGGAGGGGACTATGGCTACACCTTC,CASSESGGGDYGYTF
TRBV5-1,TRBD1,TRBJ2-7,many,TGCGCCAGCAGCTTGGCTCGGCAGGGGGCGTATGAGCAGTACTTC,CASSLARQGAYEQYF
TRBV15,TRBD2,TRBJ2-5,-,TGTGCCAGCCAGCGGGGGGGAGGGGAGACCCAGTACTTC,CASQRGGGETQYF
TRBV5-1,-,TRBJ2-5,-,TGCGCTAGCACCAGGGCTAGTCAAGAGACCCAGTACTTC,CASTRASQETQYF
TRBV25-1,-,TRBJ1-3,-,TGTGCCAGCAGTTCCGGTGCAGGAAACACCATATATTTT,CASSSGAGNTIYF
TRBV12-3/TRBV12-4,TRBD2,TRBJ2-1,many,TGTGCCAGCAGTTTGACTAGCGGGGACCCCAATGAGCAGTTCTTC,CASSLTSGDPNEQFF
TRBV19,-,TRBJ1-2,many,TGTGCCAGTAGTTCCGCCTCCGGTCCGACCTATGGCTACACCTTC,CASSSASGPTYGYTF
TRBV7-2,TRBD1,TRBJ1-2,many,TGTGCCAGCAGCTTGGACAGGGGTTCAGGCTATGGCTACACCTTC,CASSLDRGSGYGYTF
TRBV20-1,-,TRBJ1-1,-,TGCAGTGCTAGGAAGTCCAGCACAGCGGAAGCTTTCTTT,CSARKSSTAEAFF
TRBV7-2,-,TRBJ2-1,few,TGTGCCAGCAGCTTAGGGAGTGCGGCCTACAATGAGCAGTTCTTC,CASSLGSAAYNEQFF
TRBV6-5,TRBD1,TRBJ1-6,many,TGTGCCAGCACAAGGACAGGGGGCGATTCACCCCTCCACTTT,CASTRTGGDSPLHF
TRBV24-1,-,TRBJ1-4,-,TGTGCCACCAGTGGGGGAGCTTCGGCGGGAGAAAAACTGTTTTTT,CATSGGASAGEKLFF
TRBV12-3/TRBV12-4,-,TRBJ1-5,once,TGTGCCAGCAGTTTTCCGGGGGATAGCAATCAGCCCCAGCATTTT,CASSFPGDSNQPQHF
TRBV5-6,TRBD1,TRBJ2-4,-,TGTGCCAGCAGCTCTCAGGGGGCAAGTGACATTCAGTACTTC,CASSSQGASDIQYF
TRBV19,-,TRBJ1-5,-,TGTGCCAGTAGTATGGTGGATAGCAATCAGCCCCAGCATTTT,CASSMVDSNQPQHF
TRBV7-2,-,TRBJ1-4,-,TGTGCCAGCAGCTTAAACAGGGATAATGAAAAACTGTTTTTT,CASSLNRDNEKLFF
TRBV7-9,-,TRBJ1-3,few,TGTGCCAGCAGTCCCGAGCTCTCTGGAAACACCATATATTTT,CASSPELSGNTIYF
TRBV10-3,-,TRBJ2-2,-,TGTGCCATCAGTGAGTCAGACACCGGGGAGCTGTTTTTT,CAISESDTGELFF
TRBV9,TRBD1,TRBJ2-7,-,TGTGCCAGCAGCACCGGGACAGGGGCGTCCTACGAGCAGTACTTC,CASSTGTGASYEQYF
TRBV7-9,-,TRBJ1-2,-,TGTGCCAGCAGCGTAGGGACACGGTATAACTATGGCTACACCTTC,CASSVGTRYNYGYTF
TRBV7-2,-,TRBJ1-6,many,TGTGCCAGCAGCTTAGTCCCAATTTCACCCCTCCACTTT,CASSLVPISPLHF
TRBV7-8,TRBD1,TRBJ1-5,-,TGTGCCAGCAGCTCAGGGGGGAGAAGCAATCAGCCCCAGCATTTT,CASSSGGRSNQPQHF
TRBV5-4,-,TRBJ2-3,-,TGTGCCAGCAGCCCCGGGTGGGGGGTTGAAGAGACCCAGTATTTT,CASSPGWGVEETQYF
TRBV10-3,TRBD2,TRBJ2-1,-,TGTGCCACCCAAGGCCTAGCGGGAGAGGATGAGCAGTTCTTC,CATQGLAGEDEQFF
TRBV20-1,TRBD1,TRBJ1-5,few,TGCAGTGCTAGGGAGGGCAGGGGGAATCAGCCCCAGCATTTT,CSAREGRGNQPQHF
TRBV29-1,TRBD1,TRBJ2-7,-,TGCAGCTCCAGACAGGGGGCTGGATACGAGCAGTACTTC,CSSRQGAGYEQYF
TRBV29-1,TRBD1,TRBJ2-7,few,TGCAGCTCTTGGGACAGGGGATCCTACGAGCAGTACTTC,CSSWDRGSYEQYF
TRBV10-3,TRBD2,TRBJ2-1,-,TGTGCCATCACGACTAGCAGGAATGAGCAGTTCTTC,CAITTSRNEQFF
TRBV24-1,-,TRBJ2-1,-,TGTGCCAGCAGCGTAGGGGTGGGTATGGGCAATGAGCAGTTCTTC,CASSVGVGMGNEQFF
TRBV7-2,-,TRBJ1-5,-,TGTGCCAGCAGCATTCGTGACGGAGCGAGAAATCAGCCCCAGCATTTT,CASSIRDGARNQPQHF